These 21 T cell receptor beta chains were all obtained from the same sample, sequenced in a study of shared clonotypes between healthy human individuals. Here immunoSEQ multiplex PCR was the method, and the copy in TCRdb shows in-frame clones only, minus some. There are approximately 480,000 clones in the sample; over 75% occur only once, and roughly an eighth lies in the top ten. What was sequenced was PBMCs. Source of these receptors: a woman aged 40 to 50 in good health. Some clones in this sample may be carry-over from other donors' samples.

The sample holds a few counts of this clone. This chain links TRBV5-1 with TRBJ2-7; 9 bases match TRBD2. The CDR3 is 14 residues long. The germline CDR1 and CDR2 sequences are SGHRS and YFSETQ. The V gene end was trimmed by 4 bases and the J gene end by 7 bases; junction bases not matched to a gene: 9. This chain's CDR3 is CASSATSGSREQYF. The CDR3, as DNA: TGCGCCAGCAGCGCCACTAGCGGGTCTAGAGAGCAGTACTTC.

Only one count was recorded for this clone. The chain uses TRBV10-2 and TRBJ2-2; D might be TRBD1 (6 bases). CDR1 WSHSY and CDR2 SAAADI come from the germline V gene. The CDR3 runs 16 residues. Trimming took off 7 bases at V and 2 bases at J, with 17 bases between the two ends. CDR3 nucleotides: TGCGCCAGCACCAGGCTAGGACAGACTAACACCGGGGAGCTGTTTTTT. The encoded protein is CASTRLGQTNTGELFF.

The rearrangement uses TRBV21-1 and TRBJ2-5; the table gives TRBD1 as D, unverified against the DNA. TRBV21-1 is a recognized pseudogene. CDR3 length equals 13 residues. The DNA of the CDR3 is TGTGCCAGCTACCCCAACAGCCAAGAGACCCAGTACTTC. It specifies CASYPNSQETQYF.

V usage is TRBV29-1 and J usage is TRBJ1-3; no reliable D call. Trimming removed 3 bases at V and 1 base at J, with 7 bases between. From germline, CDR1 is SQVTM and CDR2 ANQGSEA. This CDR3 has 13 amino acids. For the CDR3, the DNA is TGCAGCGTTGAGCCAGAGTCTGGAAACACCATATATTTT. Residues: CSVEPESGNTIYF.

The CDR3 DNA reads as TGCGCCAGCAGCCAAGATCAAAAAGTTGGAGGAGCTTTCTTT. Its protein is CASSQDQKVGGAFF. The chain uses TRBV4-3 and TRBJ1-1; D uncertain. The V gene lost 0 bases and the J gene lost 10 bases, with 15 bases spanning the gap. CDR1 and CDR2 (germline): LGHNA, YSLEER. The CDR3 runs 14 residues.

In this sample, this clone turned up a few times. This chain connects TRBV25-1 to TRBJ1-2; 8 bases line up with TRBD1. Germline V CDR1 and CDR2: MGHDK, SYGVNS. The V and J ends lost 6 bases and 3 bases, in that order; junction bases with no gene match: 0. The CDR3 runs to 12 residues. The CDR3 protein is CASRGQDYGYTF. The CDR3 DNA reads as TGTGCCAGCAGGGGACAGGACTATGGCTACACCTTC.

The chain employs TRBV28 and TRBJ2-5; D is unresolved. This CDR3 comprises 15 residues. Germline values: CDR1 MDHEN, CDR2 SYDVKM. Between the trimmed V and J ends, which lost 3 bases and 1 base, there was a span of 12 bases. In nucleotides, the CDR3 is TGTGCCAGCAGTTTCCAGGACGGATCCCAAGAGACCCAGTACTTC. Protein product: CASSFQDGSQETQYF.

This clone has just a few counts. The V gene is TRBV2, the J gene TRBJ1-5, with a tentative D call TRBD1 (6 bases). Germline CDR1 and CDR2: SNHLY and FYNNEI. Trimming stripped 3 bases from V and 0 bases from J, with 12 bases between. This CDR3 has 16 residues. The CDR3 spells CASSDDGGYSNQPQHF. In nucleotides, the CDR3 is TGTGCCAGCAGTGATGATGGGGGCTATAGCAATCAGCCCCAGCATTTT.

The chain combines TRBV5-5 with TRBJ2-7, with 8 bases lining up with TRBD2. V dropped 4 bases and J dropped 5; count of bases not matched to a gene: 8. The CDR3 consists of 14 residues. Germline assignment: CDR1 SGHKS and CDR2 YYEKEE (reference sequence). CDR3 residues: CASSGSGSTHEQYF. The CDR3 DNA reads TGTGCCAGCAGCGGGAGCGGGAGCACCCACGAGCAGTACTTC.

The CDR3 reads CASNTGGRETQYF. In DNA, the CDR3 is TGTGCCAGCAACACAGGGGGCAGGGAGACCCAGTACTTC. This chain connects TRBV28 to TRBJ2-5; 9 bases map to TRBD1. The length of the CDR3 is 13 residues. The germline CDR1 and CDR2 sequences are MDHEN and SYDVKM. The V and J ends lost 7 bases and 5 bases, in that order; junction bases with no gene match: 5.

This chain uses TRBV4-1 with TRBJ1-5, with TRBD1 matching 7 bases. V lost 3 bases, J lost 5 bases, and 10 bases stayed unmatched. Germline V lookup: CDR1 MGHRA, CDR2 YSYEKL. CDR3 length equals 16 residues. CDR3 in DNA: TGCGCCAGCAGCCACCCGACAGGGAGTGGTGATCAGCCCCAGCATTTT. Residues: CASSHPTGSGDQPQHF.

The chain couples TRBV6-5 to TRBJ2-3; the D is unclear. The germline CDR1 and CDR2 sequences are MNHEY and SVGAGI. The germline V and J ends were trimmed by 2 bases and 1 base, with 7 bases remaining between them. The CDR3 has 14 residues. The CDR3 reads CASSYDWGTDTQYF. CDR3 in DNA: TGTGCCAGCAGTTACGACTGGGGCACAGATACGCAGTATTTT.

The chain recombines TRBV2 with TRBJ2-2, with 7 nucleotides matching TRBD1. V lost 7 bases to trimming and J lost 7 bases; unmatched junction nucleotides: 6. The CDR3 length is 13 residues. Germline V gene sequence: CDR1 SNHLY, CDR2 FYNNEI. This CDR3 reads CASISQGIGELFF. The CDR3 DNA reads TGTGCCAGCATATCACAGGGGATCGGGGAGCTGTTTTTT.

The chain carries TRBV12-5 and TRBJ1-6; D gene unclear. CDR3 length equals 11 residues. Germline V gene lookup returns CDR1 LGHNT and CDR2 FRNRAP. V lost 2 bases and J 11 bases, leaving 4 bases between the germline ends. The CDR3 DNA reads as TGTGCTAGTGGTTTGTTGGCACCCCTCCACTTT. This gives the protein CASGLLAPLHF.

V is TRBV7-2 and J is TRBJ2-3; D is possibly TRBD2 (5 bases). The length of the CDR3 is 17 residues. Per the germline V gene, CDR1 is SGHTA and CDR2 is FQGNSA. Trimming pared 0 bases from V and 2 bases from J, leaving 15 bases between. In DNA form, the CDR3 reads TGTGCCAGCAGCTTAGCCCCGACCGGAGCGGACACAGATACGCAGTATTTT. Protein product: CASSLAPTGADTDTQYF.

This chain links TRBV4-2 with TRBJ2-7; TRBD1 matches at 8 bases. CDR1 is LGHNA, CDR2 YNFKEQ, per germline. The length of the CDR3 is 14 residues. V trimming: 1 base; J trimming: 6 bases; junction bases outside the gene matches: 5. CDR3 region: CASSQAWTGREQYF. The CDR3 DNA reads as TGTGCCAGCAGCCAAGCTTGGACAGGGCGCGAGCAGTACTTC.

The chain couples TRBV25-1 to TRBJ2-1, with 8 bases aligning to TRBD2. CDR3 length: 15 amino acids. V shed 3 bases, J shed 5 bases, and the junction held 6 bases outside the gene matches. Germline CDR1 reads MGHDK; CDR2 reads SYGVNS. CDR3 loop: CASSDPGLGDNEQFF. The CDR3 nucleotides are TGTGCCAGCAGTGACCCGGGACTAGGGGACAATGAGCAGTTCTTC.

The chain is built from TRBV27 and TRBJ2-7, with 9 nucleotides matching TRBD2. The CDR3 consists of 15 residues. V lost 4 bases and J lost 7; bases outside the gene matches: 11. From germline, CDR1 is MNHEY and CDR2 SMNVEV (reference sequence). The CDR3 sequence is CASSSVAGEYGEQYF. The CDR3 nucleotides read TGTGCCAGCAGTTCCGTAGCGGGAGAGTATGGGGAGCAGTACTTC.

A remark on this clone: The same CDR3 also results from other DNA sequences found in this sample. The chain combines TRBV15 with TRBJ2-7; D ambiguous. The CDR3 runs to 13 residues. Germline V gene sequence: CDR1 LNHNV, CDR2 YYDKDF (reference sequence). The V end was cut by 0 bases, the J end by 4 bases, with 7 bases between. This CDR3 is CATSRDLGYEQYF. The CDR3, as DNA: TGTGCCACCAGCAGAGATCTTGGGTACGAGCAGTACTTC. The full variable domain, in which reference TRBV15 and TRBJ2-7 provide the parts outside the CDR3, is DAMVIQNPRYQVTQFGKPVTLSCSQTLNHNVMYWYQQKSSQAPKLLFHYYDKDFNNEADTPDNFQSRRPNTSFCFLDIRSPGLGDTAMYLCATSRDLGYEQYFGPGTRLTVT.

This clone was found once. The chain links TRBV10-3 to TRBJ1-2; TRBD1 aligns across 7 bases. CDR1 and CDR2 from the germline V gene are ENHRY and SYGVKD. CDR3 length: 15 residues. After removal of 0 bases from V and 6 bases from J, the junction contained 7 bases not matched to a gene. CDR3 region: CAISESTGFGNGYTF. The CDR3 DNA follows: TGTGCCATCAGTGAGTCGACAGGGTTTGGGAATGGCTACACCTTC.

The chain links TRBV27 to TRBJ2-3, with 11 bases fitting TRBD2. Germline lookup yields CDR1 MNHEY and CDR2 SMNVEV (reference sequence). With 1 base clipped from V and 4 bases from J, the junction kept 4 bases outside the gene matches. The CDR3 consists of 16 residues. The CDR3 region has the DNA TGTGCCAGCAGTTTATTAGCGGGAGGGCCGGCAGATACGCAGTATTTT. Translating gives CASSLLAGGPADTQYF.